This T cell receptor (beta chain) derives from a study of Graves' ophthalmopathy and Graves' hyperthyroidism. The CDR3 runs to 13 residues. Germline CDR1 and CDR2: ENHRY and SYGVKD. The V and J ends lost 2 bases and 6 bases respectively, with 10 bases between them. General study results and limits: The authors also found most expanded thyroid clonotypes above 0.001 frequency in blood.

Transcripts of RNA were the source for amplifying TCR beta CDR3 regions. An initial RT-PCR round employing HTBI primers preceded a second-round multiplex PCR. In TCRdb, the multiplex PCR reads were re-called with MiXCR into one record per CDR3 protein. There are 580,000 or so distinct CDR3 sequences in the sample; less than 45% occur only once, and around 4% lies in the top ten. Concerning this clonotype itself: Antigen: not known.

This clonotype was obtained from an adult man with Graves' hyperthyroidism. Sample: peripheral blood or thyroid tissue (not recorded which). The J gene is TRBJ1-2, the V gene TRBV10-3; D ambiguous. The CDR3 is CAISEPGVDGYTF. CDR3 sequence (DNA): TGTGCCATCAGTGAGCCGGGTGTGGATGGCTACACCTTC.